The source of this T cell receptor (beta chain) is a study of T cells in Graves' hyperthyroidism and ophthalmopathy. This clonotype was found many times. RNA transcripts provided the source from which TCR beta CDR3 regions were amplified. The HTBI primer set served for first-round RT-PCR of the TCR CDR3. TCRdb fed the multiplex PCR reads into MiXCR, producing one record per CDR3 protein. The sample lists around 350,000 distinct CDR3 sequences, about 18% occurring once. V shed 4 bases, J shed 1 base, and the junction held 8 bases outside the gene matches. The CDR3 covers 16 residues. Germline V gives CDR1 SGHRS, CDR2 YFSETQ.

This sequence was found in a woman aged 25 to 39 with Graves' hyperthyroidism that later progressed to Graves' ophthalmopathy. The chain couples TRBV5-1 to TRBJ2-3; 8 nucleotides line up with TRBD2. Sequencing used blood. The CDR3 bases are TGCGCCAGCAGCGTCGGACCGGGACTAGGCACAGATACGCAGTATTTT. Translating it yields CASSVGPGLGTDTQYF.